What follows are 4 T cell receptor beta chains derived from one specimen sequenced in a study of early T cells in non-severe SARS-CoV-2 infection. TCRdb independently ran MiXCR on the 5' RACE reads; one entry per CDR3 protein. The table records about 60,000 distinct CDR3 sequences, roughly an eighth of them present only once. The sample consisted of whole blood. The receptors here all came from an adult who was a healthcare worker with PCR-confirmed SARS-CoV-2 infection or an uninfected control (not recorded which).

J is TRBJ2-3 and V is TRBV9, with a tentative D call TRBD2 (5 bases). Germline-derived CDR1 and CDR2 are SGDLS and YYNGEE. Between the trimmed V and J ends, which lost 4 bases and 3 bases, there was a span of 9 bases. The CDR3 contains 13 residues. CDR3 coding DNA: TGTGCCAGCAGCACCAGGACTACAGATACGCAGTATTTT. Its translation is CASSTRTTDTQYF. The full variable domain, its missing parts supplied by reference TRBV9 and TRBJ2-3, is DSGVTQTPKHLITATGQRVTLRCSPRSGDLSVYWYQQSLDQGLQFLIQYYNGEERAKGNILERFSAQQFPDLHSELNLSSLELGDSALYFCASSTRTTDTQYFGPGTRLTVL.

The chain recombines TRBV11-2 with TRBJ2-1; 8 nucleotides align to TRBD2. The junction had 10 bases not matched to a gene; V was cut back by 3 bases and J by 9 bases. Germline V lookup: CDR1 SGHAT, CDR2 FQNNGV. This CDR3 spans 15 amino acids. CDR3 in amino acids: CASSFRSGRRSEQFF. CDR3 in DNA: TGTGCCAGCAGCTTCAGGAGCGGGAGAAGGAGTGAGCAGTTCTTC.

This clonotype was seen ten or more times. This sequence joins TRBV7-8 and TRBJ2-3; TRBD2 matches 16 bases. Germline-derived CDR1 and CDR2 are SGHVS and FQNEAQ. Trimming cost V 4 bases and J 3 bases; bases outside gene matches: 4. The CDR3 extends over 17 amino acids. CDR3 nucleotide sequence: TGTGCCAGCAGCTCCCTGGGACTAGCGGGAGGGACAGATACGCAGTATTTT. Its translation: CASSSLGLAGGTDTQYF. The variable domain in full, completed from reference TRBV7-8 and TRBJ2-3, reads GAGVSQSPRYKVAKRGQDVALRCDPISGHVSLFWYQQALGQGPEFLTYFQNEAQLDKSGLPSDRFFAERPEGSVSTLKIQRTQQEDSAVYLCASSSLGLAGGTDTQYFGPGTRLTVL.

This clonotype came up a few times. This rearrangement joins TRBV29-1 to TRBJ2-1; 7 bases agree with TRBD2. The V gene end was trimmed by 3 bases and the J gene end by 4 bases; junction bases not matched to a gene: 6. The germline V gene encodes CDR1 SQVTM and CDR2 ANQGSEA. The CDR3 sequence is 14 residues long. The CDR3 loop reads CSVDGLAEYNEQFF. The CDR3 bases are TGCAGCGTTGATGGGCTAGCGGAGTACAATGAGCAGTTCTTC.